This TCR beta chain appears in the sequencing data of a study of blood T cell repertoires in COVID-19. Study information: Sources were T cells, B-cell-depleted T cells, or PBMCs; the material itself was cDNA or gDNA.

Germline V gives CDR1 SGHVS, CDR2 FQNEAQ. V shed 6 bases and J 7 bases; nucleotides not matched to a gene: 7. The CDR3 extends over 13 amino acids. This clone was observed at least ten times. As originally analysed: By means of reference gene primer amplification, nucleated cell counts were estimated. The data were produced by immunoSEQ multiplex PCR, yet TCRdb's version contains in-frame clones alone and is incomplete. The V and J calls and clone size come from that table; D and trimming were worked out from the DNA. The table has 270,000 or so clones, around 84% seen once. Participants spanned ages about 18 to 100 years and resided in over 20 US areas. Cohort allocation depended upon clinical history that participants reported.

The chain uses TRBV7-8 and TRBJ1-1, with 8 bases matching TRBD1. Sequencing was carried out using PBMCs or T cells enriched from blood (not recorded which). This clonotype was sampled from a woman aged 45-59 years who had been exposed to COVID-19. This chain's CDR3 is CASRPRGQGEAFF. DNA for the CDR3: TGTGCCAGCAGACCCAGGGGGCAAGGTGAAGCTTTCTTT.